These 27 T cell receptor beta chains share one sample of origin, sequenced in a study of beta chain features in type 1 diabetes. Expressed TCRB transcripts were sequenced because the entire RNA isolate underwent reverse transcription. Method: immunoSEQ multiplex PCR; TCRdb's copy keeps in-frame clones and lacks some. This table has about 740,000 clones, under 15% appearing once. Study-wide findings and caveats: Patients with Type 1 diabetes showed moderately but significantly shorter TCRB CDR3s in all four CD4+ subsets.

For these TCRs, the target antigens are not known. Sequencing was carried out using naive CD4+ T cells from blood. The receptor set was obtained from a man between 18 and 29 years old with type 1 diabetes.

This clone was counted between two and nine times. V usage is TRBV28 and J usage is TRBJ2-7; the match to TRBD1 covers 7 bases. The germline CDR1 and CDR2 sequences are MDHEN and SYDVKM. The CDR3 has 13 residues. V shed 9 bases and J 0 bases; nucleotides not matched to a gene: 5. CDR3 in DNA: TGTGCCAGGACAGGGATTACCTCCTACGAGCAGTACTTC. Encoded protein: CARTGITSYEQYF.

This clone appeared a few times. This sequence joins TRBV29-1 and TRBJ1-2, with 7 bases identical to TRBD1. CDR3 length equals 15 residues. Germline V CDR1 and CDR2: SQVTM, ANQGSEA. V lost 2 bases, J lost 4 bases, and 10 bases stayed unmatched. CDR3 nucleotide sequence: TGCAGCGTTGAAACCCTAGAGGGGGCTACCTATGGCTACACCTTC. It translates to CSVETLEGATYGYTF.

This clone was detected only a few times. The chain's CDR3 is CASSLRLDSTDTQYF. CDR3 coding DNA: TGTGCCAGCAGCTTACGACTAGATAGCACAGATACGCAGTATTTT. The genes are TRBV11-2 and TRBJ2-3; tentatively, D is TRBD2 (6 bases). CDR1 and CDR2 (germline): SGHAT, FQNNGV. The CDR3 covers 15 residues. V was trimmed by 2 bases and J by 0 bases, leaving 9 bases between them.

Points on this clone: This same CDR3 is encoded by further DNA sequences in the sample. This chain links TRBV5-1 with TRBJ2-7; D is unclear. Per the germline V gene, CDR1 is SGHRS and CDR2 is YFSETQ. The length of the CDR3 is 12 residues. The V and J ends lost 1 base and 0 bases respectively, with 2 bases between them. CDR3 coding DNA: TGCGCCAGCAGCTTGTCCTCCTACGAGCAGTACTTC. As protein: CASSLSSYEQYF.

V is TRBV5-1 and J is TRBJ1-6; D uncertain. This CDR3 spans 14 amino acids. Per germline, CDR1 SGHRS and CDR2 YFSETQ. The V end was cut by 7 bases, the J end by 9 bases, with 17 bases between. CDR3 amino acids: CASGREDHGSPLHF. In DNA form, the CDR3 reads TGCGCCAGCGGGCGAGAAGATCATGGTTCACCCCTCCACTTT.

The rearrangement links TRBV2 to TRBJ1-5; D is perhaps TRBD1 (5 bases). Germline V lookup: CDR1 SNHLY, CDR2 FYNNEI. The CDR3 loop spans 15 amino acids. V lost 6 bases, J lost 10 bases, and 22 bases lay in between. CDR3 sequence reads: CASREGRVKGEPQHF. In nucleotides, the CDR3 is TGTGCCAGCAGGGAGGGGAGGGTTAAAGGGGAACCCCAGCATTTT.

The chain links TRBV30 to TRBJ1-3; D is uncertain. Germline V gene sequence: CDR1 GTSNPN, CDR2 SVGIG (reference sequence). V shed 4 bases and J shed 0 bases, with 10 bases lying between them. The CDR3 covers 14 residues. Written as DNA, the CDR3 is TGTGCCTGGAATAAGCGGCTCTCTGGAAACACCATATATTTT. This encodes CAWNKRLSGNTIYF.

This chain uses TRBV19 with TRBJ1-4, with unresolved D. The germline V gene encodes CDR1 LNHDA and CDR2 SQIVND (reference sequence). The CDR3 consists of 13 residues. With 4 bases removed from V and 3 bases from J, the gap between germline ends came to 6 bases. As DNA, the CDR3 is TGTGCCAGTAGTAACGGGGCTAATGAAAAACTGTTTTTT. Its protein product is CASSNGANEKLFF.

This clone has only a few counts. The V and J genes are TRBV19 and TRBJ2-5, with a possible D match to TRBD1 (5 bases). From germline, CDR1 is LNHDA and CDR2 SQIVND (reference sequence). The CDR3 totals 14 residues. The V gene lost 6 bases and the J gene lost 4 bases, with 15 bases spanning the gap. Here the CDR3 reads CASSLGQGAETQYF. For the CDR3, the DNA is TGTGCCAGTAGCCTGGGCCAAGGGGCAGAGACCCAGTACTTC.

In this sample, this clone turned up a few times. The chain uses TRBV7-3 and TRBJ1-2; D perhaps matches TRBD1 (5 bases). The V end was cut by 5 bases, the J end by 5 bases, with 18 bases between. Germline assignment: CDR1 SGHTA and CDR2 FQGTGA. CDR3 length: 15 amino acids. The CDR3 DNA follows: TGTGCCAGCAGCCCCCAGCCAGGGATGGGATATGGCTACACCTTC. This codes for CASSPQPGMGYGYTF.

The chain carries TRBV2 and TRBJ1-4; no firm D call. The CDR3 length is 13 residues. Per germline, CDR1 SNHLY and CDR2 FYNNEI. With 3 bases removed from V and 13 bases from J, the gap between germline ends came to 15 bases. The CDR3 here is CASSEAPAHRLFF. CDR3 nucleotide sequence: TGTGCCAGCAGTGAGGCCCCTGCCCACCGACTGTTTTTT.

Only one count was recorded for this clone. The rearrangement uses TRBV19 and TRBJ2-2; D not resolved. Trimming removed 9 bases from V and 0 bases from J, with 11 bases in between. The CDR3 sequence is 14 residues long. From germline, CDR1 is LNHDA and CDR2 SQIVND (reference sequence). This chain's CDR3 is CASSPGANTGELFF. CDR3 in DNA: TGTGCCAGCAGTCCGGGCGCGAACACCGGGGAGCTGTTTTTT.

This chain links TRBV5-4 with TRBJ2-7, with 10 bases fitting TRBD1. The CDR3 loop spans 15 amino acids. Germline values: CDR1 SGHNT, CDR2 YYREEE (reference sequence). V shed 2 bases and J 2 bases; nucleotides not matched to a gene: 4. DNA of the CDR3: TGTGCCAGCAGCTTCGGGACAGGGGCCGCCTACGAGCAGTACTTC. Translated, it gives CASSFGTGAAYEQYF.

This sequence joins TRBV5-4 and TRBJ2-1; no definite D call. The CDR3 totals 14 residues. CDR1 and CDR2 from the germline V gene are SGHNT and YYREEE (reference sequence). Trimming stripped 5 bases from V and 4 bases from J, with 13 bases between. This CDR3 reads CASSTDGAYNEQFF. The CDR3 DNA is TGTGCCAGCAGTACGGACGGAGCTTACAATGAGCAGTTCTTC.

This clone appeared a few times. The CDR3 coding sequence is TGTGCCTGGGACCTCAACACCGGGGAGCTGTTTTTT. Its protein product is CAWDLNTGELFF. The V gene is TRBV30, the J gene TRBJ2-2; D is uncertain. Trimming removed 5 bases at V and 2 bases at J, with 6 bases between. CDR3 size: 12 residues. Germline CDR1 reads GTSNPN; CDR2 reads SVGIG (reference sequence).

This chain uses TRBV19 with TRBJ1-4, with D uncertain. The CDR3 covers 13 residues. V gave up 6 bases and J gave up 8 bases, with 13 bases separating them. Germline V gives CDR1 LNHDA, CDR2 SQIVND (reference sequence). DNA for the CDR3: TGTGCCAGTAGCACAATTCCAGAGGAAAAACTGTTTTTT. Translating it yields CASSTIPEEKLFF.

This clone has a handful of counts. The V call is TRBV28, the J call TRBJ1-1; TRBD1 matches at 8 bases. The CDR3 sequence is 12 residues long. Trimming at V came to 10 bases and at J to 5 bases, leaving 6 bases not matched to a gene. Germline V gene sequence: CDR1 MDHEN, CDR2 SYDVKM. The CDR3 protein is CATTGGETEAFF. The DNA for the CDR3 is TGTGCCACCACAGGGGGAGAAACTGAAGCTTTCTTT.

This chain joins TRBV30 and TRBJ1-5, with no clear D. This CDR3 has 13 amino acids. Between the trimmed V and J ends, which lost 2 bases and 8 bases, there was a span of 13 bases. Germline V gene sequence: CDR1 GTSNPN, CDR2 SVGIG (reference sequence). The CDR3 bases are TGTGCCTGGAGTCCGCAGCCGGGTGAGCCCCAGCATTTT. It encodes CAWSPQPGEPQHF. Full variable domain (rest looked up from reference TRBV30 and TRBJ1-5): SQTIHQWPATLVQPVGSPLSLECTVEGTSNPNLYWYRQAAGRGLQLLFYSVGIGQISSEVPQNLSASRPQDRQFILSSKKLLLSDSGFYLCAWSPQPGEPQHFGDGTRLSIL.

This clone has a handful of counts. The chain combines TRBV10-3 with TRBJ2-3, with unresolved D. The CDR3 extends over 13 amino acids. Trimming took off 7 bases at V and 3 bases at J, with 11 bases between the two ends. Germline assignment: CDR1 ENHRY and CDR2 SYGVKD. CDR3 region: CAITVSHTDTQYF. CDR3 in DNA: TGTGCCATCACCGTAAGTCATACAGATACGCAGTATTTT.

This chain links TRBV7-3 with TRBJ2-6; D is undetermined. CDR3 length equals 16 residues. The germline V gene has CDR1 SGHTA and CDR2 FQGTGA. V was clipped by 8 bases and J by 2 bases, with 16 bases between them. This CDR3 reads CASAWNQATGANVLTF. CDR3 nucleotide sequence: TGTGCCAGCGCATGGAACCAGGCTACTGGGGCCAACGTCCTGACTTTC.

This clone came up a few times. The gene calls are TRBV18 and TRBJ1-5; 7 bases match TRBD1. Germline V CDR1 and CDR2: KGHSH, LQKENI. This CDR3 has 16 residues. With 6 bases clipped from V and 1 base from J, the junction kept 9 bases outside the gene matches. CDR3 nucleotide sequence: TGTGCCAGCTCCCAAAACACAGGGGAAAGCAATCAGCCCCAGCATTTT. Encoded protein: CASSQNTGESNQPQHF. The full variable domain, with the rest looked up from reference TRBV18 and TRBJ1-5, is NAGVMQNPRHLVRRRGQEARLRCSPMKGHSHVYWYRQLPEEGLKFMVYLQKENIIDESGMPKERFSAEFPKEGPSILRIQQVVRGDSAAYFCASSQNTGESNQPQHFGDGTRLSIL.

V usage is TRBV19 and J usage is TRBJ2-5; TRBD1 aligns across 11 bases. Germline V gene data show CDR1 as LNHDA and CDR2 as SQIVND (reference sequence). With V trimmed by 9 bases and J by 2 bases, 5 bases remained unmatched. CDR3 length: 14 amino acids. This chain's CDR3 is CASAGTGGQETQYF. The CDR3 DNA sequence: TGTGCCAGCGCTGGGACAGGGGGTCAAGAGACCCAGTACTTC. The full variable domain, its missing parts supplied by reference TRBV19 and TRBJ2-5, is DGGITQSPKYLFRKEGQNVTLSCEQNLNHDAMYWYRQDPGQGLRLIYYSQIVNDFQKGDIAEGYSVSREKKESFPLTVTSAQKNPTAFYLCASAGTGGQETQYFGPGTRLLVL.

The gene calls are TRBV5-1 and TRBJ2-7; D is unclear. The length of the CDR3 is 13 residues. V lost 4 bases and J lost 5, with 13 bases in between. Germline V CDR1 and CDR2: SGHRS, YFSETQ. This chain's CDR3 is CASSMDGGHEQYF. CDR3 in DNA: TGCGCCAGCAGCATGGATGGTGGCCACGAGCAGTACTTC.

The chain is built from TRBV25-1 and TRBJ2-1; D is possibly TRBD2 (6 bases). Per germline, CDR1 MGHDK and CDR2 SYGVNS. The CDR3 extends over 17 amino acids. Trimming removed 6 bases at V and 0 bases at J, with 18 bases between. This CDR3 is CASRMAGAGSSYNEQFF. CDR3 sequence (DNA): TGTGCCAGCAGAATGGCTGGGGCGGGGAGCTCCTACAATGAGCAGTTCTTC.

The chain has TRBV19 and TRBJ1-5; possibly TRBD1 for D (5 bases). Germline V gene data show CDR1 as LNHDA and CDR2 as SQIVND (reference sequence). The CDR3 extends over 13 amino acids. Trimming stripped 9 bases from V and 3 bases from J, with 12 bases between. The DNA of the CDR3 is TGTGCCAGCGTGCAGGGACCCAATCAGCCCCAGCATTTT. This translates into CASVQGPNQPQHF.

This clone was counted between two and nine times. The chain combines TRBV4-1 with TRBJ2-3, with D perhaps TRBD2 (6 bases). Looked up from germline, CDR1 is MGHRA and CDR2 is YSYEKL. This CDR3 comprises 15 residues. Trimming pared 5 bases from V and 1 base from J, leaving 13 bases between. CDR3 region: CASSGAGVGTDTQYF. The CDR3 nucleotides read TGCGCCAGCAGCGGAGCGGGCGTAGGCACAGATACGCAGTATTTT.

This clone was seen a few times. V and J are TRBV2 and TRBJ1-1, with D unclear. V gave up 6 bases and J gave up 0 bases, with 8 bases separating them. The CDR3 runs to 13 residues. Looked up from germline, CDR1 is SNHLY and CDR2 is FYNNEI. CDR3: CASRRLMNTEAFF. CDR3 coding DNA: TGTGCCAGCAGGCGATTGATGAACACTGAAGCTTTCTTT. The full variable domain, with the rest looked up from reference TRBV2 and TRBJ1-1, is EPEVTQTPSHQVTQMGQEVILRCVPISNHLYFYWYRQILGQKVEFLVSFYNNEISEKSEIFDDQFSVERPDGSNFTLKIRSTKLEDSAMYFCASRRLMNTEAFFGQGTRLTVV.